The subject of this entry is one T cell receptor beta chain. Its antigen remains unknown. The data originate from a study of post-analysis software for immune sequencing data. Study-level results: The five TRBV segments detected at higher frequency in patients than in controls included TRBV5-6, TRBV5-1 and TRBV20-1.

Unique molecular identifiers featured in each of the TCR beta cDNA libraries. TCRdb used MiXCR to reprocess the PCR reads, holding one entry per CDR3 protein. The top ten hold about 11% of the sample, which has around 700,000 distinct CDR3 sequences, more than 50% seen once. Germline V CDR1 and CDR2: MGHRA, YSYEKL. The length of the CDR3 is 16 residues. Trimming at V came to 4 bases and at J to 0 bases, leaving 0 bases not matched to a gene. The sequenced sample was blood. This chain joins TRBV4-1 and TRBJ2-1, with 13 bases aligning to TRBD2. The clonotype originates from a girl aged 2-9 years with multiple sclerosis. Written as DNA, the CDR3 is TGCGCCAGCAGCCGACTAGCGGGAGGCTCCTACAATGAGCAGTTCTTC. Residues: CASSRLAGGSYNEQFF.